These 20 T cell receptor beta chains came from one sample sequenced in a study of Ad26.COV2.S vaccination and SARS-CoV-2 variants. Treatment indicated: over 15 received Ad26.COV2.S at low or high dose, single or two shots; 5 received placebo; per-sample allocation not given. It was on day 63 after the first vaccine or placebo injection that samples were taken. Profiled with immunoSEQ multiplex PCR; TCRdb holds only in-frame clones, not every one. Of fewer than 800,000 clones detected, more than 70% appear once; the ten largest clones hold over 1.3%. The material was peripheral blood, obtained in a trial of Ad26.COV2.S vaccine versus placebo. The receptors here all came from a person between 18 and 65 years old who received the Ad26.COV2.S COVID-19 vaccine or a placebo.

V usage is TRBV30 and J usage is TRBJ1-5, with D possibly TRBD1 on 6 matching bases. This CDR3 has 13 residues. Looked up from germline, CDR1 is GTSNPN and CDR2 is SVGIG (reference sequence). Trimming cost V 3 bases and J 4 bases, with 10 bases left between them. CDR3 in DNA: TGTGCCTGGAGAGGGGACATTAATCAGCCCCAGCATTTT. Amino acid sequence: CAWRGDINQPQHF.

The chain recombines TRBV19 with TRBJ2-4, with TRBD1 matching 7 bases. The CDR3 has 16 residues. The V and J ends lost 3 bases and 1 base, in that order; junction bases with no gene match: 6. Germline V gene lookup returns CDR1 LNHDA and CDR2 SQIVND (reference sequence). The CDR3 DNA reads TGTGCCAGTAGTATGGAAGGCAGGGGGGCCAAAAACATTCAGTACTTC. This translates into CASSMEGRGAKNIQYF.

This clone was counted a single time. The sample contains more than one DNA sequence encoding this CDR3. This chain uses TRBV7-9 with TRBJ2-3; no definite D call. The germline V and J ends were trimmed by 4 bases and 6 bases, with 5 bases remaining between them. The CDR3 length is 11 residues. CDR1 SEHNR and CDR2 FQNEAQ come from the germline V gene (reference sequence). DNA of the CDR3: TGTGCCAGCAGCTCCAGGGATACGCAGTATTTT. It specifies CASSSRDTQYF.

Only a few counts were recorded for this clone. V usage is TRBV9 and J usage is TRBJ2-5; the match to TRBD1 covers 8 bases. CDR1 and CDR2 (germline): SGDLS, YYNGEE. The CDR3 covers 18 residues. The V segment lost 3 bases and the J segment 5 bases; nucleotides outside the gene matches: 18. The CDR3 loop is CASSARGRGQGIRETQYF. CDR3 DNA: TGTGCCAGCAGCGCTCGTGGCAGAGGACAGGGTATTCGGGAGACCCAGTACTTC. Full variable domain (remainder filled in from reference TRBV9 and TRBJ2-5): DSGVTQTPKHLITATGQRVTLRCSPRSGDLSVYWYQQSLDQGLQFLIQYYNGEERAKGNILERFSAQQFPDLHSELNLSSLELGDSALYFCASSARGRGQGIRETQYFGPGTRLLVL.

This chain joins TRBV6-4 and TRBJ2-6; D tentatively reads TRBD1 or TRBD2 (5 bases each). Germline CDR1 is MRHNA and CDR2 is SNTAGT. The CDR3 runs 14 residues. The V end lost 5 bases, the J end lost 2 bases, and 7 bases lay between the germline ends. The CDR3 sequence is CASSRGAGANVLTF. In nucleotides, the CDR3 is TGTGCCAGCAGTCGGGGCGCTGGGGCCAACGTCCTGACTTTC.

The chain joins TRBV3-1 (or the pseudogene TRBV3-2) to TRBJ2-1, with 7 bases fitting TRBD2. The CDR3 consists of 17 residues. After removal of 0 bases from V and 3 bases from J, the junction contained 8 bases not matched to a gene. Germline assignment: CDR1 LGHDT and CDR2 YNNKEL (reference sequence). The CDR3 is CASSQDEGRELYNEQFF. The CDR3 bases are TGTGCCAGCAGCCAAGATGAAGGGCGGGAGCTCTACAATGAGCAGTTCTTC.

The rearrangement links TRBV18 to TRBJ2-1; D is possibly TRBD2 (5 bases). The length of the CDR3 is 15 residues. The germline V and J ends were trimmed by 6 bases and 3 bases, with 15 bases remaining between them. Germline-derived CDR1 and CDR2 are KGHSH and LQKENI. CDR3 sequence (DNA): TGTGCCAGCTCCCAAGGGCGGGTGGGCTACAATGAGCAGTTCTTC. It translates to CASSQGRVGYNEQFF.

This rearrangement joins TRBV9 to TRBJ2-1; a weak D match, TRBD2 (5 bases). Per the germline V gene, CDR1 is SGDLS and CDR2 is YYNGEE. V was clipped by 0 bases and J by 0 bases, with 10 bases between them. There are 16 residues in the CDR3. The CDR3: CASSVAYRGSYNEQFF. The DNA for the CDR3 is TGTGCCAGCAGCGTAGCTTACCGGGGCTCCTACAATGAGCAGTTCTTC.

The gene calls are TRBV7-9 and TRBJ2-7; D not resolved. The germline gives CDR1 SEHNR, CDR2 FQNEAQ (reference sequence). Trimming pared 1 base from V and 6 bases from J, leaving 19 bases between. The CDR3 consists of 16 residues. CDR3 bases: TGTGCCAGCAGCTTAGTTAGAGGCCTACCTTCGCGCGAGCAGTACTTC. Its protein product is CASSLVRGLPSREQYF.

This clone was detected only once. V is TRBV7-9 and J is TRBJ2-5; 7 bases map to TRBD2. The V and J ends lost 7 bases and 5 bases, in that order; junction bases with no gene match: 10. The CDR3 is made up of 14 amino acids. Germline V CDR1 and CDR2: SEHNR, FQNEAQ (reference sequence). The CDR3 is CASNAGGRGETQYF. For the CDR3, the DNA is TGTGCCAGCAACGCCGGCGGGAGAGGCGAGACCCAGTACTTC.

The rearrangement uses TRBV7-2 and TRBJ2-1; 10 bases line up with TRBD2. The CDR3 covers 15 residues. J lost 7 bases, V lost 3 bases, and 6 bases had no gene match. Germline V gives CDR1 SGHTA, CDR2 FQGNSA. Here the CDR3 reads CASSLQRGGPNEQFF. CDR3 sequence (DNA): TGTGCCAGCAGCTTGCAGCGGGGGGGCCCTAATGAGCAGTTCTTC.

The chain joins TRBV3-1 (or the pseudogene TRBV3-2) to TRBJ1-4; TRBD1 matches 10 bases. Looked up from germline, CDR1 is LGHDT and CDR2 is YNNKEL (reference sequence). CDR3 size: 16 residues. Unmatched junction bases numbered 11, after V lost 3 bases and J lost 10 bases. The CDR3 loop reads CASSQAGQGEIGKLFF. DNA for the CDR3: TGTGCCAGCAGCCAGGCTGGACAGGGGGAGATAGGAAAACTGTTTTTT.

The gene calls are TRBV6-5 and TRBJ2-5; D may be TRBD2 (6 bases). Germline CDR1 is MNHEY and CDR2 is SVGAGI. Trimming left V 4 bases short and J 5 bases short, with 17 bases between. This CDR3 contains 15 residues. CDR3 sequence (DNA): TGTGCCAGCAGTTCCTCAGGAGGGGTGGGCGAGACCCAGTACTTC. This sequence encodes CASSSSGGVGETQYF.

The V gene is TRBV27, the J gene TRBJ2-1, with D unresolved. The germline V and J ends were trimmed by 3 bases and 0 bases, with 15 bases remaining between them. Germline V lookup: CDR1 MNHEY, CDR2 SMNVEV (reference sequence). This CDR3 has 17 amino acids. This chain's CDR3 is CASSFQDNWGSYNEQFF. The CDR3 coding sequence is TGTGCCAGCAGTTTCCAGGATAATTGGGGCTCCTACAATGAGCAGTTCTTC.

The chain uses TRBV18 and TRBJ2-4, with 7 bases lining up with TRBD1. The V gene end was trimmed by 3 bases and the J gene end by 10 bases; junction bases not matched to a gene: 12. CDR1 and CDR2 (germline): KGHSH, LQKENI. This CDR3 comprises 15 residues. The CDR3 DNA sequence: TGTGCCAGCTCACCGTTAGGGACAGAAGGTACTATTCAGTACTTC. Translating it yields CASSPLGTEGTIQYF.

CDR3 residues: CASSQDRTGKRGYTF. The CDR3, as DNA: TGCGCCAGCAGCCAAGATCGGACAGGAAAGCGTGGCTACACCTTC. The rearrangement links TRBV4-3 to TRBJ1-2; TRBD1 matches 7 bases. The CDR3 has 15 residues. Trimming cost V 0 bases and J 7 bases; bases outside gene matches: 8. Germline CDR1 is LGHNA and CDR2 is YSLEER.

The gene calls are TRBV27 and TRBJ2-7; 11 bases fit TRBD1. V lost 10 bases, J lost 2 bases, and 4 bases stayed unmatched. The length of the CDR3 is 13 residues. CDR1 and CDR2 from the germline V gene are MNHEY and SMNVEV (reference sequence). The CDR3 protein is CATGTGGPYEQYF. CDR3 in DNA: TGTGCCACTGGGACAGGGGGACCCTACGAGCAGTACTTC.

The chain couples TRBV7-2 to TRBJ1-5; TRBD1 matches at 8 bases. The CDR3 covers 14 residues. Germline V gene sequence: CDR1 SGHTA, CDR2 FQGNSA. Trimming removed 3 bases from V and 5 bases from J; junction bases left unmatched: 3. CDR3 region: CASSLDRADQPQHF. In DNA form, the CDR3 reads TGTGCCAGCAGCTTGGACAGGGCCGATCAGCCCCAGCATTTT.

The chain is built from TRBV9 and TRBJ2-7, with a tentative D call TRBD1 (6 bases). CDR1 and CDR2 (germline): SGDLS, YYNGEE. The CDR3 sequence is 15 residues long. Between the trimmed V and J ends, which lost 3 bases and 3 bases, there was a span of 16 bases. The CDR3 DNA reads TGTGCCAGCAGCGGGGGGCTTAGGGATCACTACGAGCAGTACTTC. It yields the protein CASSGGLRDHYEQYF. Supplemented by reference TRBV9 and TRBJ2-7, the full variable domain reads DSGVTQTPKHLITATGQRVTLRCSPRSGDLSVYWYQQSLDQGLQFLIQYYNGEERAKGNILERFSAQQFPDLHSELNLSSLELGDSALYFCASSGGLRDHYEQYFGPGTRLTVT.

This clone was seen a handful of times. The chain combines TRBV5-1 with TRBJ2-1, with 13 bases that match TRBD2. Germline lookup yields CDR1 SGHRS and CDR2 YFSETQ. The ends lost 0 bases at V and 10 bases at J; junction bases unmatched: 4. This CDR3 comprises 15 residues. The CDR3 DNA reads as TGCGCCAGCAGCTTGGACGGACTAGCGGGAGAAGAGCAGTTCTTC. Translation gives CASSLDGLAGEEQFF.